Following are 10 T cell receptor beta chains from one sample sequenced in a study of CD8 T cells in ankylosing spondylitis. TCRdb ran MiXCR on the 5' RACE reads and lists one entry per CDR3 protein. The sample has more than 150,000 distinct CDR3 sequences; around a sixth are singletons. Sequencing used blood, either unsorted or a sorted T cell fraction (not recorded which). These TCRs come from a male donor aged 5-30 years with ankylosing spondylitis or in good health (not recorded which).

The table lists this clonotype with many counts. The chain couples TRBV10-3 to TRBJ2-7, with D perhaps being TRBD1 or TRBD2 (5 bases each). Trimming shortened V by 5 bases and J by 1 base, and 18 bases separated the two germline ends. CDR1 and CDR2 from the germline V gene are ENHRY and SYGVKD. The CDR3 runs to 16 residues. The CDR3 spells CAISPGPTPPSYEQYV. Written as DNA, the CDR3 is TGTGCCATCAGTCCGGGGCCGACCCCCCCATCCTACGAGCAGTACGTC.

This clonotype was counted many times. This chain links TRBV5-1 with TRBJ2-3, with 14 bases matching TRBD2. Looked up from germline, CDR1 is SGHRS and CDR2 is YFSETQ. V dropped 4 bases and J dropped 5; count of bases not matched to a gene: 3. The CDR3 has 15 amino acids. The CDR3 is CASSIGLAGGDTQYF. Here the CDR3 DNA reads TGCGCCAGCAGCATAGGACTAGCGGGAGGAGATACGCAGTATTTT.

The V gene is TRBV4-1, the J gene TRBJ2-2, with D uncertain. CDR3 length: 13 amino acids. The V end lost 4 bases, the J end lost 5 bases, and 8 bases lay between the germline ends. Looked up from germline, CDR1 is MGHRA and CDR2 is YSYEKL. The CDR3 nucleotides read TGCGCCAGCAGCCCTTCATGGACCGGGGAGCTGTTTTTT. Translated: CASSPSWTGELFF.

This clonotype was observed many times. CDR3 protein: CASSLRQDINEQFF. CDR3 sequence (DNA): TGCGCCAGCAGCTTACGACAGGATATCAATGAGCAGTTCTTC. The chain joins TRBV5-1 to TRBJ2-1, with a tentative D call TRBD1 (6 bases). The ends were cut back, 2 bases at V and 6 bases at J, with 12 bases in the middle. The germline V gene has CDR1 SGHRS and CDR2 YFSETQ. The CDR3 is 14 residues long.

This clonotype was observed at least ten times. The genes are TRBV7-6 and TRBJ2-5; 7 nucleotides align to TRBD2. Trimming took 5 bases from V and 7 from J; bases not matched to a gene: 19. The CDR3 runs to 17 residues. Germline assignment: CDR1 SGHVS and CDR2 FNYEAQ. DNA of the CDR3: TGTGCCAGCAGCCAAGATAATGGCGGGAGTCGGGGCGCGACCCAGTACTTC. It encodes CASSQDNGGSRGATQYF.

This clonotype was observed at least ten times. The genes are TRBV4-2 and TRBJ2-1, with 9 bases that match TRBD2. The CDR3 runs to 19 residues. V lost 0 bases and J lost 7; bases outside the gene matches: 16. CDR1 and CDR2 from the germline V gene are LGHNA and YNFKEQ. The CDR3 sequence: CASSQDLRGRAGGQNEQFF. DNA for the CDR3: TGTGCCAGCAGCCAAGACCTCCGCGGGAGGGCCGGGGGTCAGAATGAGCAGTTCTTC.

This clonotype was seen many times. The J gene is TRBJ2-1, the V gene TRBV29-1, with D maybe TRBD2 (5 bases). Deletions cut 2 bases from V and 1 base from J, with 15 bases between. Germline values: CDR1 SQVTM, CDR2 ANQGSEA. The CDR3 covers 16 residues. The CDR3 protein is CSVETVDGVSYNEQFF. In DNA, the CDR3 is TGCAGCGTTGAAACGGTGGACGGGGTGTCCTACAATGAGCAGTTCTTC.

The J gene is TRBJ2-7, the V gene TRBV6-6; D may be TRBD1 (5 bases). CDR1 is MNHNY, CDR2 SVGAGI, per germline (reference sequence). V was clipped by 5 bases and J by 6 bases, with 17 bases between them. The CDR3 has 14 amino acids. CDR3 coding DNA: TGTGCCAGCAGTCAGGGTATTAGAGTCTCCGAGCAGTACTTC. It encodes CASSQGIRVSEQYF.

This clonotype was detected ten times or more. V is TRBV7-2 and J is TRBJ2-3; D not resolved. This CDR3 spans 15 amino acids. Germline V lookup: CDR1 SGHTA, CDR2 FQGNSA. Trimming cost V 1 base and J 2 bases, with 10 bases left between them. Here the CDR3 DNA reads TGTGCCAGCAGCTTAGATGGCTACTTCACAGATACGCAGTATTTT. This encodes CASSLDGYFTDTQYF.

This chain links TRBV7-6 with TRBJ2-5, with TRBD1 as a possible D gene (7 bases). V gave up 1 base and J gave up 5 bases, with 14 bases separating them. In germline, CDR1 is SGHVS, CDR2 FNYEAQ. CDR3 size: 15 residues. DNA for the CDR3: TGTGCCAGCAGCTTAGAGACAGGGAGGTCGGAGACCCAGTACTTC. The encoded protein is CASSLETGRSETQYF.